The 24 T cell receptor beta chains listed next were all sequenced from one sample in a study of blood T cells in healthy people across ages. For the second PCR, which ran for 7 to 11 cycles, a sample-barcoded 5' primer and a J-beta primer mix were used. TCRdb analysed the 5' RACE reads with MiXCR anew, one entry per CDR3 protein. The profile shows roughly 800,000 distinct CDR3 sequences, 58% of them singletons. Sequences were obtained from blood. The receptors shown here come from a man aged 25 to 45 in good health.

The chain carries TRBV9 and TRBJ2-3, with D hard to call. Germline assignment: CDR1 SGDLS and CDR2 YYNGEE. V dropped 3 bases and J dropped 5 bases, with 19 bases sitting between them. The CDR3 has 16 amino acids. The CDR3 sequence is CASSGGQSSGRDTQYF. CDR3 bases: TGTGCCAGCAGCGGAGGTCAGAGTTCGGGCCGAGATACGCAGTATTTT. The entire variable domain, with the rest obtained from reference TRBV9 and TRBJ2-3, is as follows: DSGVTQTPKHLITATGQRVTLRCSPRSGDLSVYWYQQSLDQGLQFLIQYYNGEERAKGNILERFSAQQFPDLHSELNLSSLELGDSALYFCASSGGQSSGRDTQYFGPGTRLTVL.

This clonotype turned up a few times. CDR3 DNA: TGTGCCAGCAGCTTCGATCTAGCGGGGAGGGAGTATTTT. Translation: CASSFDLAGREYF. The chain has TRBV11-2 and TRBJ2-3; 9 positions match TRBD2. The CDR3 is 13 residues long. Trimming at V came to 3 bases and at J to 13 bases, leaving 8 bases not matched to a gene. Germline V lookup: CDR1 SGHAT, CDR2 FQNNGV. The whole variable domain, filled in from reference TRBV11-2 and TRBJ2-3, reads EAGVAQSPRYKIIEKRQSVAFWCNPISGHATLYWYQQILGQGPKLLIQFQNNGVVDDSQLPKDRFSAERLKGVDSTLKIQPAKLEDSAVYLCASSFDLAGREYFGPGTRLTVL.

The CDR3, as DNA: TGCGCCAGCAGCCAAGAAGGTGGAGGGGATTACTATGGCTACACCTTC. Amino acids: CASSQEGGGDYYGYTF. This chain uses TRBV4-3 with TRBJ1-2, with D possibly being TRBD1 (5 bases). Germline-derived CDR1 and CDR2 are LGHNA and YSLEER. V was trimmed by 0 bases and J by 3 bases, leaving 14 bases between them. The CDR3 sequence is 16 residues long.

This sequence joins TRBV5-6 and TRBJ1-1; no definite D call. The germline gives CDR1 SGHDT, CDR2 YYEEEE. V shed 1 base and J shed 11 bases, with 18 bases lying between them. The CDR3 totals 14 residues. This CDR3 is CASSLFTLSAGAFF. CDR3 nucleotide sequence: TGTGCCAGCAGCTTGTTCACCCTATCGGCCGGGGCTTTCTTT.

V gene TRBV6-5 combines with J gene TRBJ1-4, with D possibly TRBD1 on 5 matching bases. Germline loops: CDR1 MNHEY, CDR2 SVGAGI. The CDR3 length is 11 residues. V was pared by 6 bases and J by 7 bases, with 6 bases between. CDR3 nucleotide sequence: TGTGCCAGCAGGAGGGGTGAAAAACTGTTTTTT. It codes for CASRRGEKLFF.

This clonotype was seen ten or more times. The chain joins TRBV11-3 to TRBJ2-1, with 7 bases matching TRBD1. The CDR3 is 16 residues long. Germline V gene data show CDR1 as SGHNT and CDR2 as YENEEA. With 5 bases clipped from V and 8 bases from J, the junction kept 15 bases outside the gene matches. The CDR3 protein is CASSDRRQGSGDEQFF. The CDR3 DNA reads TGTGCCAGCAGCGACCGGAGACAGGGATCTGGGGATGAGCAGTTCTTC.

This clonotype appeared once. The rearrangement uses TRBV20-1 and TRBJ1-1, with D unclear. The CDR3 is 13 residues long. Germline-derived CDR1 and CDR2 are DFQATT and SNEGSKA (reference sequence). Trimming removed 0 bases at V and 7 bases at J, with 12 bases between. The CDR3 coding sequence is TGCAGTGCTAGAGAGGAAATAAAGGGTGAAGCTTTCTTT. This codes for CSAREEIKGEAFF.

The CDR3 sequence is CSARPGNSPLHF. For the CDR3, the DNA is TGCAGTGCTAGACCAGGGAATTCACCCCTCCACTTT. The V and J genes are TRBV20-1 and TRBJ1-6; D might be TRBD1 (5 bases). The V end lost 2 bases, the J end lost 7 bases, and 6 bases lay between the germline ends. The CDR3 has 12 amino acids. From germline, CDR1 is DFQATT and CDR2 SNEGSKA (reference sequence).

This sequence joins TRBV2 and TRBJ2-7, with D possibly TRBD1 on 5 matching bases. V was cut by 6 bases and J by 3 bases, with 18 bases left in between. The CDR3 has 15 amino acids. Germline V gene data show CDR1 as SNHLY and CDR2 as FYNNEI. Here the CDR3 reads CASRVVGAGNYEQYF. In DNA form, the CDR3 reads TGTGCCAGCAGGGTCGTTGGGGCAGGGAACTACGAGCAGTACTTC.

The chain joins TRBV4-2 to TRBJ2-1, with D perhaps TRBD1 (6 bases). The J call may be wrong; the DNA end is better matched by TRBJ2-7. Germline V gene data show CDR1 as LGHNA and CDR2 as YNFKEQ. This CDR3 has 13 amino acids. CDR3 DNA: TGTGCCAGCAGCCAAGTCGGGGACAATGAGCAGTACTTC. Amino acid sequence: CASSQVGDNEQYF.

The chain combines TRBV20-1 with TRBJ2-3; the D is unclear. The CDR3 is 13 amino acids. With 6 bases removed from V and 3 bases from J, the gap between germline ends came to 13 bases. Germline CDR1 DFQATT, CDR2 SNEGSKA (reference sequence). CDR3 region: CSAPGQTTDTQYF. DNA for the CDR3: TGCAGTGCGCCCGGTCAGACTACAGATACGCAGTATTTT.

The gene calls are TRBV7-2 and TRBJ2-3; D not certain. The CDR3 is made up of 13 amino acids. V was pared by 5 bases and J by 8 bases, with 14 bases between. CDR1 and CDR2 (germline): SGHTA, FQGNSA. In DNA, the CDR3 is TGTGCCAGCAGCCCATTCGATGTGGGTACGCAGTATTTT. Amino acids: CASSPFDVGTQYF.

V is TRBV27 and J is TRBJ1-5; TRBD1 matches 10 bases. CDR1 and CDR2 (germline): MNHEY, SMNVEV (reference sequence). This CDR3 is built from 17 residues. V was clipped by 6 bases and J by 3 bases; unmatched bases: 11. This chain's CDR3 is CASSRKGTGENNQPQHF. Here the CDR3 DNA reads TGTGCCAGCAGCCGCAAGGGGACAGGGGAAAACAATCAGCCCCAGCATTTT.

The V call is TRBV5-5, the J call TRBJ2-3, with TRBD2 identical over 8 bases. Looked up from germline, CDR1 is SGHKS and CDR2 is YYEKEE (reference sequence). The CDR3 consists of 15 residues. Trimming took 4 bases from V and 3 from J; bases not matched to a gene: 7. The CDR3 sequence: CASSPGRGETDTQYF. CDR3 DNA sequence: TGTGCCAGCAGCCCCGGGCGGGGGGAAACAGATACGCAGTATTTT.

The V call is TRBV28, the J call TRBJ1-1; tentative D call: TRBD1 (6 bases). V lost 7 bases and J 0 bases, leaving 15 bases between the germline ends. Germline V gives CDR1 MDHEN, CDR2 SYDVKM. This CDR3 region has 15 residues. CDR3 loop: CASIAPGTLNTEAFF. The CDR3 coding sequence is TGTGCCAGCATCGCACCGGGGACACTGAACACTGAAGCTTTCTTT.

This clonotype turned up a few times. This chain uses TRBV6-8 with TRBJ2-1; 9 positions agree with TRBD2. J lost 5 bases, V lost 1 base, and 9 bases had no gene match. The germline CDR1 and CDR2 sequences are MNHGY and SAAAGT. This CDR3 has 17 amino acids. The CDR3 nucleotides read TGTGCCAGCAGTTACTGTATGGCGGGAGGGCCCGACAATGAGCAGTTCTTC. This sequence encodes CASSYCMAGGPDNEQFF.

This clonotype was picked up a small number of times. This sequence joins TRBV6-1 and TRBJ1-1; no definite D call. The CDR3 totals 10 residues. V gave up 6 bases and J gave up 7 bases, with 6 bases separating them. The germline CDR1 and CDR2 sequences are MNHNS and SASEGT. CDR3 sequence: CASRRIEAFF. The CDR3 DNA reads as TGTGCCAGCAGGAGGATTGAAGCTTTCTTT.

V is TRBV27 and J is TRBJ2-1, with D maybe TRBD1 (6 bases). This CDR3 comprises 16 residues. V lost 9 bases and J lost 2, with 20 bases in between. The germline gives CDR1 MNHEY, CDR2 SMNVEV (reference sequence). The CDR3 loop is CASPPHSGDPYNEQFF. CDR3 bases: TGTGCCAGTCCCCCCCATTCAGGGGATCCCTACAATGAGCAGTTCTTC.

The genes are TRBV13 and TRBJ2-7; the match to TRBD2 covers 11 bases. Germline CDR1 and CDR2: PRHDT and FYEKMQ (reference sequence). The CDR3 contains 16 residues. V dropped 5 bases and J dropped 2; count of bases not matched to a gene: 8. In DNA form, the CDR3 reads TGTGCCAGCAGCCTCCATAGCGGGAGGGACCCCTACGAGCAGTACTTC. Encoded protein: CASSLHSGRDPYEQYF.

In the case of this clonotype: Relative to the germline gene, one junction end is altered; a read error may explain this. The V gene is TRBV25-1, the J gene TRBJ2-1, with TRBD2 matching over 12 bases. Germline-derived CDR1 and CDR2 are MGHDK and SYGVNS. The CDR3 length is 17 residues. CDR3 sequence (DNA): TGTGTCAGCAGTGAGCTGCTACTAGCGGGAGGAACAGATGAGCAGTTCTTC. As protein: CVSSELLLAGGTDEQFF.

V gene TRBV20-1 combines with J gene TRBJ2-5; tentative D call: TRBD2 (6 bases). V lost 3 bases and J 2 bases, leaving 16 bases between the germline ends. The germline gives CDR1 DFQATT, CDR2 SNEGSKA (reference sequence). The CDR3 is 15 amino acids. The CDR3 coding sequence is TGCAGTGCTAGGGTCCTGGGACTGCAACAAGAGACCCAGTACTTC. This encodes CSARVLGLQQETQYF.

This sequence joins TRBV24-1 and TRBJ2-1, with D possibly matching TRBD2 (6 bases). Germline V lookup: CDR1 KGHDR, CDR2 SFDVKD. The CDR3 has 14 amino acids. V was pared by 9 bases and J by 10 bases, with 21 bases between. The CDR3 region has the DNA TGTGCCACCTTTGTTGGGACTCAAGAAAGAGAGCAGTTCTTC. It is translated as CATFVGTQEREQFF.

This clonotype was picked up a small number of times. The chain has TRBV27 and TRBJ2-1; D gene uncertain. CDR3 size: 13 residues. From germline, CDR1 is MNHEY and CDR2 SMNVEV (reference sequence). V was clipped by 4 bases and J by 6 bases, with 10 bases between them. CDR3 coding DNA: TGTGCCAGCAGTTCCGCAGAGGTCAATGAGCAGTTCTTC. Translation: CASSSAEVNEQFF.

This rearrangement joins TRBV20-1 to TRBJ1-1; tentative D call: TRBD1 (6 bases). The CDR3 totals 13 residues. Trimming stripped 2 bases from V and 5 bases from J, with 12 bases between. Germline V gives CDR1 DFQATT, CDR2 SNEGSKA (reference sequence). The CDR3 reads CSARRDTWTEAFF. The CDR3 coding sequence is TGCAGTGCTAGAAGGGACACTTGGACTGAAGCTTTCTTT.